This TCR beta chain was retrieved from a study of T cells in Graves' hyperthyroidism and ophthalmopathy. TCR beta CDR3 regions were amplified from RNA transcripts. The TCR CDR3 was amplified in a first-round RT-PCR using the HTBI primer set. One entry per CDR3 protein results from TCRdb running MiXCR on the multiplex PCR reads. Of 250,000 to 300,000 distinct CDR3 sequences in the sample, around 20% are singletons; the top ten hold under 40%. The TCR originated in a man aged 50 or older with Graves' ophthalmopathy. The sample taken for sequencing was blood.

The CDR3 nucleotides read TGTGCCAGCAGCGCACGGGGGAGCAATCAGCCCCAGCATTTT. Translation gives CASSARGSNQPQHF. This chain links TRBV5-4 with TRBJ1-5; weak D call: TRBD1 (5 bases). V was pared by 4 bases and J by 1 base, with 9 bases between. The CDR3 contains 14 residues. Germline lookup yields CDR1 SGHNT and CDR2 YYREEE (reference sequence).